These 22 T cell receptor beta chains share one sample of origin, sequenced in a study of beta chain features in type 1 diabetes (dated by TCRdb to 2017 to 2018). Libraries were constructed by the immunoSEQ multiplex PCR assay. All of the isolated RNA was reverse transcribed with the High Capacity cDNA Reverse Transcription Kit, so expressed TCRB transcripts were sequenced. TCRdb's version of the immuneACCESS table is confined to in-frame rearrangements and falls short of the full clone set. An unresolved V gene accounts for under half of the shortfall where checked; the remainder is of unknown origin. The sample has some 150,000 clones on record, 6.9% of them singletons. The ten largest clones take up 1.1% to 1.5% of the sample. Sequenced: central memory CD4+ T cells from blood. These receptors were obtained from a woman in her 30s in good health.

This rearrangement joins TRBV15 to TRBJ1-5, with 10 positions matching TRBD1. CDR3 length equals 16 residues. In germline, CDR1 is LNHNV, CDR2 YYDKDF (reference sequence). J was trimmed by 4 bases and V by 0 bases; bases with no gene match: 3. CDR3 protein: CATSRDWDRGNQPQHF. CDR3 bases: TGTGCCACCAGCAGAGATTGGGACAGGGGAAATCAGCCCCAGCATTTT.

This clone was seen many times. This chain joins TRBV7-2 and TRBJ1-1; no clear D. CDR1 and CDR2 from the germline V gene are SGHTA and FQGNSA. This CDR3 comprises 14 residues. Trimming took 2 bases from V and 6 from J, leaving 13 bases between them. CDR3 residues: CASSLMAGSSEAFF. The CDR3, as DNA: TGTGCCAGCAGCTTAATGGCAGGAAGCTCTGAAGCTTTCTTT. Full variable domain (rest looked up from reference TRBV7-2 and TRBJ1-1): GAGVSQSPSNKVTEKGKDVELRCDPISGHTALYWYRQSLGQGLEFLIYFQGNSAPDKSGLPSDRFSAERTGGSVSTLTIQRTQQEDSAVYLCASSLMAGSSEAFFGQGTRLTVV.

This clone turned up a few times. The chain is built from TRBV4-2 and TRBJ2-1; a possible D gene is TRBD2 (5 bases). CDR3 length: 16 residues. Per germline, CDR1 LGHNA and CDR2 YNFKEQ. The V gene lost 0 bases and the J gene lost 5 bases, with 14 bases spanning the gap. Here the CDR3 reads CASSQDGRARHNEQFF. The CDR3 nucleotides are TGTGCCAGCAGCCAAGATGGGCGGGCTAGACACAATGAGCAGTTCTTC.

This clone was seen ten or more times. CDR3 in DNA: TGCGCCAGCAGCCCTTTGACAGGAGGCGACGAGCAGTACTTC. It specifies CASSPLTGGDEQYF. The rearrangement links TRBV5-1 to TRBJ2-7; a possible D gene is TRBD1 (6 bases). Trimming left V 4 bases short and J 5 bases short, with 16 bases between. Germline CDR1 reads SGHRS; CDR2 reads YFSETQ. CDR3 length equals 14 residues.

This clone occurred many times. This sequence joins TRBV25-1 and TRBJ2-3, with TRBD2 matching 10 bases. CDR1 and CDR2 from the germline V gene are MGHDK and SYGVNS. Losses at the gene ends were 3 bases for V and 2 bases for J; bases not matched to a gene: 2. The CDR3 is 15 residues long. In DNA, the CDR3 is TGTGCCAGCAGTGAGAGCGGGAGGGCCACAGATACGCAGTATTTT. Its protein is CASSESGRATDTQYF.

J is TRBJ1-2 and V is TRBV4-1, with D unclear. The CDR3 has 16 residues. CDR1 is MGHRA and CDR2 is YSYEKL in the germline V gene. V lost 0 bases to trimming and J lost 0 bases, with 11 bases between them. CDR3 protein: CASSQDLRGANYGYTF. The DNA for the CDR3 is TGCGCCAGCAGCCAAGATCTGAGAGGAGCTAACTATGGCTACACCTTC.

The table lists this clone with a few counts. The CDR3 spells CSSRGFGDNEQFF. CDR3 bases: TGCAGCTCACGGGGGTTTGGGGACAATGAGCAGTTCTTC. The rearrangement links TRBV29-1 to TRBJ2-1; a weak D match, TRBD2 (6 bases). The germline V gene encodes CDR1 SQVTM and CDR2 ANQGSEA. Trimming pared 8 bases from V and 5 bases from J, leaving 16 bases between. This CDR3 contains 13 residues.

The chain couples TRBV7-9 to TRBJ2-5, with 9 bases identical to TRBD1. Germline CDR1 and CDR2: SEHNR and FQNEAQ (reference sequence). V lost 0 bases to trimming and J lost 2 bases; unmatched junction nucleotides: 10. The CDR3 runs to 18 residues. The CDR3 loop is CASSLALQGAFLQETQYF. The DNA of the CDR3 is TGTGCCAGCAGCTTAGCGCTACAGGGGGCTTTTCTACAAGAGACCCAGTACTTC.

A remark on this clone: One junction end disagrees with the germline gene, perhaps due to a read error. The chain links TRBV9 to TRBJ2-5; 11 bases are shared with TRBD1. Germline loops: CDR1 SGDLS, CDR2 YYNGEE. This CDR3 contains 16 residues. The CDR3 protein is CASSEGQGAIQGTQYF. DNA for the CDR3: TGTGCCAGCAGCGAAGGACAGGGGGCGATCCAAGGGACCCAGTACTTC.

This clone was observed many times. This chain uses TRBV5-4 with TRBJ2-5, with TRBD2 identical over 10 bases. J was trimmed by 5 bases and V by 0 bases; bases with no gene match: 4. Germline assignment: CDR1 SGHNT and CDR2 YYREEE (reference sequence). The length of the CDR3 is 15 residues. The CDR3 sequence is CASSLASGRGETQYF. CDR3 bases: TGTGCCAGCAGCTTGGCCAGCGGGAGGGGCGAGACCCAGTACTTC.

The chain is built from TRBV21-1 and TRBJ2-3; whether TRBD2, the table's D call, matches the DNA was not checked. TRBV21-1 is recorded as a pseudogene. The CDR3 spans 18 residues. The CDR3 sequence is CASSKLRLAGGPGDTQYF. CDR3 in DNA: TGTGCCAGCAGCAAACTCCGACTAGCGGGAGGGCCCGGTGATACGCAGTATTTT.

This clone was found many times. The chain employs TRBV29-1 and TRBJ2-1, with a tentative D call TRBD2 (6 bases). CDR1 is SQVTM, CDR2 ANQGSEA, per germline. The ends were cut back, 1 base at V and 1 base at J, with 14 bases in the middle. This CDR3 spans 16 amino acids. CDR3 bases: TGCAGCGTTGAAGGGCTCCGGGAGATATCCTACAATGAGCAGTTCTTC. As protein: CSVEGLREISYNEQFF.

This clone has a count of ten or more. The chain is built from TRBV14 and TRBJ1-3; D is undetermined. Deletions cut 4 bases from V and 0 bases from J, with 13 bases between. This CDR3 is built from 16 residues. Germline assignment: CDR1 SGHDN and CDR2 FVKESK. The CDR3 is CASSPKFQRSGNTIYF. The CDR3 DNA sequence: TGTGCCAGCAGCCCCAAATTCCAGCGCTCTGGAAACACCATATATTTT.

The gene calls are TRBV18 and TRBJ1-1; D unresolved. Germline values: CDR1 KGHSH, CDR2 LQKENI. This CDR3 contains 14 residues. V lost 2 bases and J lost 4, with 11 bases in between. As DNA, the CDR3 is TGTGCCAGCTCACCAGAACAGCAAAGCACTGAAGCTTTCTTT. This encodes CASSPEQQSTEAFF.

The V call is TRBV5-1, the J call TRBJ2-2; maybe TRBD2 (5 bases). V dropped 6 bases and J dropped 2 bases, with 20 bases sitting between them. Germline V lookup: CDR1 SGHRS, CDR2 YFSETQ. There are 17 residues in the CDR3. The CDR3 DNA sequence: TGCGCCAGCACTTCGATTGAGGGCAGGCCTAACACCGGGGAGCTGTTTTTT. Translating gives CASTSIEGRPNTGELFF.

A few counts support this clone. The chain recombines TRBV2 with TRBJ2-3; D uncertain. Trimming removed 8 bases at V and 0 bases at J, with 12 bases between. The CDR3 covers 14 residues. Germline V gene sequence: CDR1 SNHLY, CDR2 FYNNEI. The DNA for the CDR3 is TGTGCCAGCGGGCCGTGGGCCAGCACAGATACGCAGTATTTT. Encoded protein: CASGPWASTDTQYF.

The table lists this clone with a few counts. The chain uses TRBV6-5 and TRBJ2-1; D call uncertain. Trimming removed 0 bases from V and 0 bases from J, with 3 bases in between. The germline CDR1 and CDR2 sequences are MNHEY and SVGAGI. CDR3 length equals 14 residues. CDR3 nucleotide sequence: TGTGCCAGCAGTTACTCGAGCTCCTACAATGAGCAGTTCTTC. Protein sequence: CASSYSSSYNEQFF.

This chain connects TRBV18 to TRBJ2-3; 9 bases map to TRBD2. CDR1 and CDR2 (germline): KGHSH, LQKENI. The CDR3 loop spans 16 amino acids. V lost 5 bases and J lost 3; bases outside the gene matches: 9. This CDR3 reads CASSEGLAMGTDTQYF. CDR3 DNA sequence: TGTGCCAGCTCAGAGGGACTAGCTATGGGGACAGATACGCAGTATTTT.

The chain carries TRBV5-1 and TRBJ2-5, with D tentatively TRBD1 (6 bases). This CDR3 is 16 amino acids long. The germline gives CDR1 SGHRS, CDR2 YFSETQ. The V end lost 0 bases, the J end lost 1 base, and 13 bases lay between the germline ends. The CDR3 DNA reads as TGCGCCAGCAGCTTGGGTCCCGCAGGGGCCCAAGAGACCCAGTACTTC. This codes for CASSLGPAGAQETQYF.

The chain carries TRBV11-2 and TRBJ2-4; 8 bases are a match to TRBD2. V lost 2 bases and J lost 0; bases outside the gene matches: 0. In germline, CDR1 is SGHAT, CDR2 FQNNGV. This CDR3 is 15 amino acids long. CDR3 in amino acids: CASSLLAGAKNIQYF. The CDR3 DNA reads TGTGCCAGCAGCTTACTAGCGGGAGCCAAAAACATTCAGTACTTC.

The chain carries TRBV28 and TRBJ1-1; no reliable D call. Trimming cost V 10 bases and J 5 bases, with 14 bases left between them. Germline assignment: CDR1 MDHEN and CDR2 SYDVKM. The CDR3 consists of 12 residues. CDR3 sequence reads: CATNLGLTEAFF. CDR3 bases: TGTGCCACCAACCTCGGGTTGACTGAAGCTTTCTTT.

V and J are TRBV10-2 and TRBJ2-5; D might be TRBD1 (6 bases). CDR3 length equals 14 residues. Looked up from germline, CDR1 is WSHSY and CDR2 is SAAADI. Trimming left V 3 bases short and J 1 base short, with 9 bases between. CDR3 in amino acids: CASSDGTLQETQYF. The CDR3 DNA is TGCGCCAGCAGTGACGGGACACTCCAAGAGACCCAGTACTTC.